This T cell receptor beta chain was sequenced during a study of response to subunit inactivated influenza vaccine. Study observations and caveats: Authors suggested each seasonal flu vaccination may recruit only limited numbers of new T cells.

TCRdb called the RT-PCR reads again in MiXCR, with one record for every CDR3 protein. The sample lists 500,000 to 600,000 distinct CDR3 sequences; 10% to 15% were seen once. This CDR3 is built from 13 residues. The ends were cut back, 6 bases at V and 9 bases at J, with 15 bases in the middle. As concerns this clonotype: Its target is unknown.

This clonotype was obtained from a man aged 45-65 years who received an inactivated influenza vaccine. Source: PBMCs from blood, taken about 40 days after vaccination. This rearrangement joins TRBV12-3 or TRBV12-4 to TRBJ2-1; D tentatively reads TRBD1 or TRBD2 (5 bases each). The CDR3 loop reads CASSPGLSSEQFF. CDR3 DNA sequence: TGTGCCAGCAGCCCGGGGCTGAGTAGTGAGCAGTTCTTC.